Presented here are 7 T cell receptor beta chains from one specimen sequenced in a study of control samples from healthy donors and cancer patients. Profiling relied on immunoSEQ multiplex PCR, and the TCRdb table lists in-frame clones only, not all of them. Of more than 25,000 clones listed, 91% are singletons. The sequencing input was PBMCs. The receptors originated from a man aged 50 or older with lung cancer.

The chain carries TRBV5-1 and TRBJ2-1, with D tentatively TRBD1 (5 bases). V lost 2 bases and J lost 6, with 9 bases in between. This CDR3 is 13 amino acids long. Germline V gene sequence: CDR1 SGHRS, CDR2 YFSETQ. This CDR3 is CASSFNQGNEQFF. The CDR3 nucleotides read TGCGCCAGCAGCTTTAACCAGGGCAATGAGCAGTTCTTC.

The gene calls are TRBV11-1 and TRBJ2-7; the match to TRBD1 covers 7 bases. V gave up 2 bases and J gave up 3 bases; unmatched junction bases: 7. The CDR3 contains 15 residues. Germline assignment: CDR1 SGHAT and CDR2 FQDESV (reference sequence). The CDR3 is CASSLLPGGVYEQYF. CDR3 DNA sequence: TGTGCCAGCAGCTTACTTCCAGGGGGAGTCTACGAGCAGTACTTC.

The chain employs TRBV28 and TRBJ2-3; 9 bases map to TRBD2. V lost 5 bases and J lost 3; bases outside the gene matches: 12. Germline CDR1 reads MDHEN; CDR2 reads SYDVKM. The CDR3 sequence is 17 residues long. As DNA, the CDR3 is TGTGCCAGCAGTATTGGCGGGGTAGCGGGGGTTACAGATACGCAGTATTTT. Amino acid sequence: CASSIGGVAGVTDTQYF. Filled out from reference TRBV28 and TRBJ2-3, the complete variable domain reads DVKVTQSSRYLVKRTGEKVFLECVQDMDHENMFWYRQDPGLGLRLIYFSYDVKMKEKGDIPEGYSVSREKKERFSLILESASTNQTSMYLCASSIGGVAGVTDTQYFGPGTRLTVL.

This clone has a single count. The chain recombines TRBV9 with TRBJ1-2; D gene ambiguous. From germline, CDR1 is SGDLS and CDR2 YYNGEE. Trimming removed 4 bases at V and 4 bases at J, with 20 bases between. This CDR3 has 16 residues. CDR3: CASSPTNQDGLYGYTF. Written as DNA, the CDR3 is TGTGCCAGCAGCCCCACGAATCAGGACGGGCTCTATGGCTACACCTTC. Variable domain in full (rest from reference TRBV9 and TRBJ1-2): DSGVTQTPKHLITATGQRVTLRCSPRSGDLSVYWYQQSLDQGLQFLIQYYNGEERAKGNILERFSAQQFPDLHSELNLSSLELGDSALYFCASSPTNQDGLYGYTFGSGTRLTVV.

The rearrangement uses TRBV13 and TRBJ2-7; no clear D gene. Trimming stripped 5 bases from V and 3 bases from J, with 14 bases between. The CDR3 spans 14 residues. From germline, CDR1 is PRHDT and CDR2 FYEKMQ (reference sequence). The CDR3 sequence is CASSPKGRSYEQYF. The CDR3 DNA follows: TGTGCCAGCAGCCCAAAAGGGCGGAGCTACGAGCAGTACTTC.

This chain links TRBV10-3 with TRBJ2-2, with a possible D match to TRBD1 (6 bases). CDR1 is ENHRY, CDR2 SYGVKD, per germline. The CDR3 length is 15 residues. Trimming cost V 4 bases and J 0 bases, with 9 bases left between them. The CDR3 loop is CAISGQVANTGELFF. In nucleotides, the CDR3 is TGTGCCATCAGTGGACAGGTTGCGAACACCGGGGAGCTGTTTTTT.

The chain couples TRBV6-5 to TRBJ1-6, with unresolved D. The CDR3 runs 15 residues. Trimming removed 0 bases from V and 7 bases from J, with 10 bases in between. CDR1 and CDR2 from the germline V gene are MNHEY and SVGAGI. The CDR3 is CASSYSIGANSPLHF. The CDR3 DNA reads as TGTGCCAGCAGTTACTCGATAGGTGCCAATTCACCCCTCCACTTT.